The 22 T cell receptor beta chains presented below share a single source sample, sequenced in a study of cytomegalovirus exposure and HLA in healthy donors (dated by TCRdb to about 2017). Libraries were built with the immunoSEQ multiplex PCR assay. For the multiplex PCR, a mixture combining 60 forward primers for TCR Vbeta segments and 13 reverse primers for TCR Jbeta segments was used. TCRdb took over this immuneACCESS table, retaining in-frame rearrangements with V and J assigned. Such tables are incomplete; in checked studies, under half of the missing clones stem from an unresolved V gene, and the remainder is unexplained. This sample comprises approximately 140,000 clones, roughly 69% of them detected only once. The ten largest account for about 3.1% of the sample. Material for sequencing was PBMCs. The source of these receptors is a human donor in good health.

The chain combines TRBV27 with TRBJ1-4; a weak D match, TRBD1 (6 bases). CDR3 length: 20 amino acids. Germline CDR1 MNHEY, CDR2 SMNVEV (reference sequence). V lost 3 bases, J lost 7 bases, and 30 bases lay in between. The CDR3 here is CASSFTLFWQGLVNGEKLFF. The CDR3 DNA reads TGTGCCAGCAGTTTTACCCTCTTTTGGCAGGGGCTTGTCAATGGTGAAAAACTGTTTTTT.

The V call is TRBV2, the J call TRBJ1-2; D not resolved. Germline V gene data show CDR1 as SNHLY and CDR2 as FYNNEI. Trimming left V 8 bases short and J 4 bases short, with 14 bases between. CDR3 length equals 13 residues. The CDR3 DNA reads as TGTGCCAGCCGTTTGGGCCTCGGCTATGGCTACACCTTC. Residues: CASRLGLGYGYTF.

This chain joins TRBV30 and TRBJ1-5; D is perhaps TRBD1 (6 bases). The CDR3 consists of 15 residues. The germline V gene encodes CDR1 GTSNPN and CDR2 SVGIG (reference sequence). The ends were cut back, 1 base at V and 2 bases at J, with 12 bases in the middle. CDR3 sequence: CAWSATGYGNQPQHF. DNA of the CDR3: TGTGCCTGGAGTGCCACAGGGTATGGCAATCAGCCCCAGCATTTT.

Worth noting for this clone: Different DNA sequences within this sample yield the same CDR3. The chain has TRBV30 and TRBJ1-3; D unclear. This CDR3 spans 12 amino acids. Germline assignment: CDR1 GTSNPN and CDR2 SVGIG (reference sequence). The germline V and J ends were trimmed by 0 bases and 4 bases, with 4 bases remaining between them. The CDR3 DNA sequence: TGTGCCTGGAGTGTTTCGGGAAACACCATATATTTT. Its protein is CAWSVSGNTIYF.

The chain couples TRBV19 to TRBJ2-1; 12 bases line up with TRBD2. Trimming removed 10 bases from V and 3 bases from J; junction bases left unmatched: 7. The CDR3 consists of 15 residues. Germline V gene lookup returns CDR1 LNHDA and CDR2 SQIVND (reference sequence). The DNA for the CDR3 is TGTGCCACCGGGCAACTAGCGGGAGGCTACAATGAGCAGTTCTTC. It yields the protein CATGQLAGGYNEQFF.

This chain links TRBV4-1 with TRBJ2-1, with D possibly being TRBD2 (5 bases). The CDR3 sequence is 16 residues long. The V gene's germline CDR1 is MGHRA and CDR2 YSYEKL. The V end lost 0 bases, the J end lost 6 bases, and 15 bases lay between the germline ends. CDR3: CASSQEGKGRLNEQFF. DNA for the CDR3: TGCGCCAGCAGCCAAGAGGGGAAAGGGAGACTCAATGAGCAGTTCTTC.

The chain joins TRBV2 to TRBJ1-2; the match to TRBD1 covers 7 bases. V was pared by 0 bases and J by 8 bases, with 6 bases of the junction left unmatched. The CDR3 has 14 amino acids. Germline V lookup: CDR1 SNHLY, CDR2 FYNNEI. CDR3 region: CASSEALDRRGYTF. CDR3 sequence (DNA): TGTGCCAGCAGTGAAGCCCTGGACAGGAGGGGCTACACCTTC.

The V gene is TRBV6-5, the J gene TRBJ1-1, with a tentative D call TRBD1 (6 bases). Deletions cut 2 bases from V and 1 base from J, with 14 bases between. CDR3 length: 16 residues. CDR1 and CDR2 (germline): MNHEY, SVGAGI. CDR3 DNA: TGTGCCAGCAGTTACGGGTCAGGGGCCACGAACACTGAAGCTTTCTTT. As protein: CASSYGSGATNTEAFF.

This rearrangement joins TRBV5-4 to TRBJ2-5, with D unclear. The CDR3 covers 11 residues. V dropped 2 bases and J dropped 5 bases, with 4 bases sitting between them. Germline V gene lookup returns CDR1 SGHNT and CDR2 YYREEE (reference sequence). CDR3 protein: CASSFSETQYF. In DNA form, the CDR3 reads TGTGCCAGCAGCTTTTCGGAGACCCAGTACTTC.

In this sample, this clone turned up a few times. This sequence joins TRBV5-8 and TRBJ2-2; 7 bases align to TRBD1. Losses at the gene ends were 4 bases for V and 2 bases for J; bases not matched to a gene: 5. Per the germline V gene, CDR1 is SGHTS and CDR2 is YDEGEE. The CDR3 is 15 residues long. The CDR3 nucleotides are TGTGCCAGCAGCACAGGGACAGTCAACACCGGGGAGCTGTTTTTT. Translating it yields CASSTGTVNTGELFF.

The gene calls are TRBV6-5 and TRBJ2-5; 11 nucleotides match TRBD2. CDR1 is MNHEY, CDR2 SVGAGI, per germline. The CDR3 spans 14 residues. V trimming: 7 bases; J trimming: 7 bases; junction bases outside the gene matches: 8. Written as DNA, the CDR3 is TGTGCCAGCACTATACTAGCGGGGGCGGGGACCCAGTACTTC. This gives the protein CASTILAGAGTQYF.

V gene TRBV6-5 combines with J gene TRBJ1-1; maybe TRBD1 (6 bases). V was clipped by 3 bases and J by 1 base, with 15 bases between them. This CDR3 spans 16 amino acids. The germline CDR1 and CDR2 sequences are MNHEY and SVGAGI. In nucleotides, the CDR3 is TGTGCCAGCAGTTATGACAGGCGGTTGAAGAACACTGAAGCTTTCTTT. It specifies CASSYDRRLKNTEAFF.

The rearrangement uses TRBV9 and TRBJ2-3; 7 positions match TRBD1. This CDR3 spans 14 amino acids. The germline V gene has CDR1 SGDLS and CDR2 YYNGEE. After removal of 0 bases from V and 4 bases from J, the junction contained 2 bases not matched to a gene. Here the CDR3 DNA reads TGTGCCAGCAGCGTAGAGCAGGGGGCAGATACGCAGTATTTT. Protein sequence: CASSVEQGADTQYF. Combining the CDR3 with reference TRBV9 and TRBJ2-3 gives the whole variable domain DSGVTQTPKHLITATGQRVTLRCSPRSGDLSVYWYQQSLDQGLQFLIQYYNGEERAKGNILERFSAQQFPDLHSELNLSSLELGDSALYFCASSVEQGADTQYFGPGTRLTVL.

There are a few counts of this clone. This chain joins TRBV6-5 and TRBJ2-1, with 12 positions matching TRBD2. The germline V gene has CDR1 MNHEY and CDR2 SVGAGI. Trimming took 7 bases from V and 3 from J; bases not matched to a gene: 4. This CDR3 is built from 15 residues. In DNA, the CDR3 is TGTGCCAGCAAGGCTAGCGGGGGGGGCTACAATGAGCAGTTCTTC. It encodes CASKASGGGYNEQFF.

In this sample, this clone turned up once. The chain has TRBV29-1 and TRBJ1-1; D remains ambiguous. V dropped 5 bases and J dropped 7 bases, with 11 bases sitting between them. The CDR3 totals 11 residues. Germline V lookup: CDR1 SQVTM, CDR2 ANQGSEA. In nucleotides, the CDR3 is TGCAGCGTTCTGATAAGCTTTGAAGCTTTCTTT. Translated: CSVLISFEAFF.

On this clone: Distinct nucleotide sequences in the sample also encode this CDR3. Here the CDR3 reads CASSYLAGASTDTQYF. For the CDR3, the DNA is TGTGCCAGCAGCTACCTAGCGGGGGCGAGCACAGATACGCAGTATTTT. V is TRBV7-9 and J is TRBJ2-3, with 10 positions matching TRBD2. J was trimmed by 0 bases and V by 4 bases; bases with no gene match: 4. Germline V gene sequence: CDR1 SEHNR, CDR2 FQNEAQ (reference sequence). The CDR3 extends over 16 amino acids.

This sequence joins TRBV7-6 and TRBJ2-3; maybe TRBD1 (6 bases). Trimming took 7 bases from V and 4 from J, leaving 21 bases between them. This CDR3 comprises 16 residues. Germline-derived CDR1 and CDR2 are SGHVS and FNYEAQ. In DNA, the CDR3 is TGTGCCAGCACCCTAGGGGGTAGTGTTGGATCAGATACGCAGTATTTT. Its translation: CASTLGGSVGSDTQYF. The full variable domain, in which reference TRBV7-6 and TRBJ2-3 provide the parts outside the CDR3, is GAGVSQSPRYKVTKRGQDVALRCDPISGHVSLYWYRQALGQGPEFLTYFNYEAQQDKSGLPNDRFSAERPEGSISTLTIQRTEQRDSAMYRCASTLGGSVGSDTQYFGPGTRLTVL.

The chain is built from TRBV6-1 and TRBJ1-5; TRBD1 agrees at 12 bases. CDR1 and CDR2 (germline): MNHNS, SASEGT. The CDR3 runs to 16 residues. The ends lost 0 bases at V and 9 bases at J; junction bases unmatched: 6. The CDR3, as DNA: TGTGCCAGCAGTGAAGCCCTGGGGGACAGGGGGCTGCCCCAGCATTTT. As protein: CASSEALGDRGLPQHF.

CDR3 bases: TGTGCCAGCAGCCCATTTTGGACCCAGCGGAATGGCTACACCTTC. Amino acids: CASSPFWTQRNGYTF. The J gene is TRBJ1-2, the V gene TRBV11-2, with D unresolved. From germline, CDR1 is SGHAT and CDR2 FQNNGV. This CDR3 is 15 amino acids long. V shed 5 bases and J shed 6 bases, with 19 bases lying between them.

The CDR3 reads CASSVQGANNSPLHF. The CDR3 DNA sequence: TGTGCCAGCAGTGTACAGGGGGCGAACAATTCACCCCTCCACTTT. The chain carries TRBV6-1 and TRBJ1-6, with 9 bases fitting TRBD1. The CDR3 is made up of 15 amino acids. V gave up 4 bases and J gave up 7 bases; unmatched junction bases: 5. CDR1 MNHNS and CDR2 SASEGT come from the germline V gene.

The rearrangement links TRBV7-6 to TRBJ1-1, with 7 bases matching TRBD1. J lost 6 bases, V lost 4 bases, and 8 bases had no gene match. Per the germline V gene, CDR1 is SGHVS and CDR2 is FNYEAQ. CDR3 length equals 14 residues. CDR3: CASSSSYRGAEAFF. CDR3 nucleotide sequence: TGTGCCAGCAGCTCGTCATACAGGGGCGCTGAAGCTTTCTTT.

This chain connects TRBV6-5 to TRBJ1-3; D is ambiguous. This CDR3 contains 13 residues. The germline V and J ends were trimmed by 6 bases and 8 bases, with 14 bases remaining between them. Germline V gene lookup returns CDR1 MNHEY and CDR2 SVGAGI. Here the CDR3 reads CASRGRGSDTIYF. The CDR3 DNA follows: TGTGCCAGCAGGGGCCGGGGATCGGACACCATATATTTT.